The TCR beta chain under discussion was sequenced for a study of blood T cell repertoires in COVID-19. Study-level information: The study drew acute and convalescent COVID-19 samples from the United States, Italy and Spain. PBMCs, B-cell-depleted T cells, or T cells provided the cDNA or gDNA that made up the material.

In the original processing: Amplification from reference gene primers served as the basis for estimated nucleated cell counts. TCRdb's copy holds only in-frame clones and misses some; the assay was immunoSEQ multiplex PCR. V, J and clone size derive from that table, while D and trimming were established from the DNA sequence. The sample yields about 250,000 clones, around 80% seen once. CDR1 and CDR2 from the germline V gene are SQVTM and ANQGSEA. The CDR3 covers 14 residues. Trimming took 6 bases from V and 1 from J; bases not matched to a gene: 8. Material for sequencing was peripheral blood. This receptor was obtained from a man aged 35 to 55 with acute or convalescent COVID-19. The rearrangement uses TRBV29-1 and TRBJ2-7; TRBD2 agrees at 8 bases. The CDR3: CSVALAGGSYEQYF. CDR3 bases: TGCAGCGTCGCTCTCGCGGGAGGTTCCTACGAGCAGTACTTC.